This TCR beta chain was recovered during a study of blood T cell repertoires in COVID-19. Study-level background: The study drew acute and convalescent COVID-19 samples from the United States, Italy and Spain. T cells, B-cell-depleted T cells, or PBMCs provided the cDNA or gDNA that served as material.

V was shortened by 4 bases and J by 2 bases, with 9 bases between the two germline ends. CDR3 size: 13 residues. CDR1 KGHSY and CDR2 FQNENV come from the germline V gene. How the authors handled the data: Quantification of nucleated cells was approximated via reference gene primer amplification. Here immunoSEQ multiplex PCR was the method, and the copy in TCRdb shows in-frame clones only, minus some. V and J calls plus clone size are reproduced from that table; the DNA served to infer D and trimming. Among roughly 240,000 clones, around 87% were seen once, and the ten largest hold approximately 4%. The sequence was obtained from a man younger than 35 with active or convalescent COVID-19. Sequencing used peripheral blood. This sequence joins TRBV16 and TRBJ2-7; the D gene is possibly TRBD1 (5 bases). The CDR3 is CASSPGLTYEQYF. In nucleotides, the CDR3 is TGTGCCAGCAGCCCAGGGTTAACCTACGAGCAGTACTTC. The full variable domain, rest sourced from reference TRBV16 and TRBJ2-7, is GEEVAQTPKHLVRGEGQKAKLYCAPIKGHSYVFWYQQVLKNEFKFLISFQNENVFDETGMPKERFSAKCLPNSPCSLEIQATKLEDSAVYFCASSPGLTYEQYFGPGTRLTVT.